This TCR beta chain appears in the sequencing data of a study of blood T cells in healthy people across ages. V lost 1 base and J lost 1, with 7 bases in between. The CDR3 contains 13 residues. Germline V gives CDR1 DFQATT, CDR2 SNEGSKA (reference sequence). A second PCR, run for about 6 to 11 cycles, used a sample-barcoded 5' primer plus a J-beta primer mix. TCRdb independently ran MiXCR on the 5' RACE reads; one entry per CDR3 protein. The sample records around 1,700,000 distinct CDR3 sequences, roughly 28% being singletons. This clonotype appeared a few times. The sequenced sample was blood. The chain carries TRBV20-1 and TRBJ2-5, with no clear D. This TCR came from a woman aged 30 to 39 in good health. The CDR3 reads CSARVHPQETQYF. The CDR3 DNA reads TGCAGTGCTAGAGTCCATCCCCAAGAGACCCAGTACTTC.